This T cell receptor (beta chain) was recorded in a study of regulatory T cells in long-lasting Graves disease. Points from the study as a whole: Analyses excluded thyroid tissue, covering peripheral blood alone. Only a small sample size was used, which may have cut accuracy.

Regarding time point: persistent/refractory GD, antithyroid drugs over 5 years with positive TRAb. With RNA extracted from PBMCs as input, the TCR library was made. The TCR beta library used iRepertoire HTBI primers with Arm-PCR amplification of CDR3. TCRdb re-derived calls from the multiplex PCR reads in MiXCR, one entry per CDR3 protein. The table lists about 460,000 distinct CDR3 sequences, 22% of them singletons. The V gene lost 4 bases and the J gene lost 5 bases, with 9 bases spanning the gap. This CDR3 spans 12 amino acids. The germline gives CDR1 SNHLY, CDR2 FYNNEI. This clonotype showed up many times. Its specificity is not known.

The sequencing used peripheral blood mononuclear cells (PBMCs), collected when the disease was refractory, from a patient treated with antithyroid drugs. The source is a female donor with Graves disease. This chain connects TRBV2 to TRBJ2-7; D remains unclear. The DNA of the CDR3 is TGTGCCAGCAGTGGATCAGCCAACGAGCAGTACTTC. Its translation: CASSGSANEQYF.